Described below is a single T cell receptor (beta chain) sequence and its context. Unique molecular identifiers tagged individual cDNA molecules. TCRdb independently ran MiXCR on the 5' RACE reads; one entry per CDR3 protein. Altogether approximately 70,000 distinct CDR3 sequences are present, 10% being singletons, with the ten largest covering around a sixth. Trimming took 4 bases from V and 1 from J, leaving 14 bases between them. In germline, CDR1 is LNHDA, CDR2 SQIVND (reference sequence). The CDR3 is made up of 15 amino acids. The sample originates from a study of early T cells in non-severe SARS-CoV-2 infection. Overall study: Sequencing was performed on bulk RNA from unsorted whole blood, leaving chains unpaired.

This clonotype was sampled from an adult who was a healthcare worker with PCR-confirmed SARS-CoV-2 infection or an uninfected control (not recorded which). The sample consisted of whole blood, taken at baseline. J is TRBJ2-7 and V is TRBV19; D might be TRBD2 (5 bases). The CDR3 nucleotides are TGTGCCAGTAGTAGTAAAGGAGGAGTTTCCTACGAGCAGTACTTC. The encoded protein is CASSSKGGVSYEQYF. The full variable domain, rest sourced from reference TRBV19 and TRBJ2-7, is DGGITQSPKYLFRKEGQNVTLSCEQNLNHDAMYWYRQDPGQGLRLIYYSQIVNDFQKGDIAEGYSVSREKKESFPLTVTSAQKNPTAFYLCASSSKGGVSYEQYFGPGTRLTVT.